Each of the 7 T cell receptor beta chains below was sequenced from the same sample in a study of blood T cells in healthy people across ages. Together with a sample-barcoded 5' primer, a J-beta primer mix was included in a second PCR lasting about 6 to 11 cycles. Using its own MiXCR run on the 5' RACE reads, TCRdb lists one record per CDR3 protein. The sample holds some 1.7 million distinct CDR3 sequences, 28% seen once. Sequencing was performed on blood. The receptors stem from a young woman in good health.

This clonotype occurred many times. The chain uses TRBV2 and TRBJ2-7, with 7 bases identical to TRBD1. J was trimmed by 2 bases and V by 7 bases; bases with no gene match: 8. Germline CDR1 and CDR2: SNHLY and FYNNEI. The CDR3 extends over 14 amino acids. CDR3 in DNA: TGTGCCAGCAAAGGACAGGACGGACCCTACGAGCAGTACTTC. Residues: CASKGQDGPYEQYF.

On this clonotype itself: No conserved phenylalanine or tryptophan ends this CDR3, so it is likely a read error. This CDR3 reads CASSWGGTEAFL. As DNA, the CDR3 is TGTGCCAGTAGTTGGGGGGGCACTGAAGCTTTCTTG. The chain has TRBV19 and TRBJ1-1; maybe TRBD1 (5 bases). The length of the CDR3 is 12 residues. Germline CDR1 LNHDA, CDR2 SQIVND (reference sequence). Deletions cut 5 bases from V and 4 bases from J, with 8 bases between.

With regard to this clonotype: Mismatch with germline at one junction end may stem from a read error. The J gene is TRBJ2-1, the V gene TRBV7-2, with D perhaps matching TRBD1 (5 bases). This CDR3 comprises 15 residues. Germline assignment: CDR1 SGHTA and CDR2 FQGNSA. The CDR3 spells CVSSLAGFSYNEQFF. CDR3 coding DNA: TGTGTCAGCAGCTTGGCAGGGTTTTCCTACAATGAGCAGTTCTTC.

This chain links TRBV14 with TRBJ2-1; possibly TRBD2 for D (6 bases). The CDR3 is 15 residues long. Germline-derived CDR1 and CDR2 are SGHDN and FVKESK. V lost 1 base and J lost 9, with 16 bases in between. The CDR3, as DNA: TGTGCCAGCAGCCAAGGAGAGGGACTCCTTGCTGAGCAGTTCTTC. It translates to CASSQGEGLLAEQFF.

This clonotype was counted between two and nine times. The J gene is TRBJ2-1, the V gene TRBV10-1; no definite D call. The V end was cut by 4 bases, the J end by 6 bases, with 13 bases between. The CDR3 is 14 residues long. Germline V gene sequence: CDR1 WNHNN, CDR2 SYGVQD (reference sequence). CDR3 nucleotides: TGCGCCAGCAGTGTTGGGGTAGTACGCAATGAGCAGTTCTTC. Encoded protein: CASSVGVVRNEQFF.

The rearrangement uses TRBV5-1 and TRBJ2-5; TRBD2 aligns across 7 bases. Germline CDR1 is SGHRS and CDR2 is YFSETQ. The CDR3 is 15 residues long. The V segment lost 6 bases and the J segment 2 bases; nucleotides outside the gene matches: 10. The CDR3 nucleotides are TGCGCCAGCATAAACGGCGGGGGATCACAAGAGACCCAGTACTTC. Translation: CASINGGGSQETQYF.

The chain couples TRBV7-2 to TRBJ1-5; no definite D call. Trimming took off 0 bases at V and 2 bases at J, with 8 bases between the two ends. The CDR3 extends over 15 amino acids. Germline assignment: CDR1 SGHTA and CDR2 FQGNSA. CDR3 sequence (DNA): TGTGCCAGCAGCTTAGCCGCCATCGGCAATCAGCCCCAGCATTTT. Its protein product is CASSLAAIGNQPQHF.